The T cell receptor (beta chain) under discussion was sequenced for a study of blood T cell repertoires in COVID-19. The CDR3 runs to 14 residues. The J segment lost 5 bases and the V segment lost 3 bases, leaving 6 bases of the junction unmatched. Germline assignment: CDR1 SGHRS and CDR2 YFSETQ. Sequencing was performed with immunoSEQ multiplex PCR; in TCRdb, only in-frame clones are kept and a portion is missing. This table holds some 85,000 clones, 80% found once. Sequenced: peripheral blood. This rearrangement joins TRBV5-1 to TRBJ2-7, with 9 nucleotides matching TRBD1. The receptor was isolated from a woman of 80 years or more with acute or convalescent COVID-19. The CDR3 nucleotides are TGCGCCAGCAGCTACCGGGACAGGGAGGACGAGCAGTACTTC. Protein product: CASSYRDREDEQYF.